Here is one TCR beta chain with its context. This entry is derived from a study of blood T cell repertoires in COVID-19. Study background: Donors in the United States, Italy and Spain gave samples during acute or convalescent COVID-19. The analysed material was cDNA or gDNA that came from T cells, B-cell-depleted T cells, or PBMCs.

In the original analysis: Quantification of nucleated cells was approximated via reference gene primer amplification. Profiled with immunoSEQ multiplex PCR; TCRdb holds only in-frame clones, not every one. For V, J and clone size, that table is used; D and trimming come from the DNA. The data show 140,000 or so clones, with 76% seen just once and 4.2% held by the top ten. The length of the CDR3 is 17 residues. The germline V gene has CDR1 ENHRY and CDR2 SYGVKD. V shed 2 bases and J shed 4 bases, with 17 bases lying between them. The rearrangement links TRBV10-3 to TRBJ2-2, with D possibly TRBD1 on 6 matching bases. The clonotype was recovered from a man in his 60s with acute or convalescent COVID-19. The sequencing sample was made of peripheral blood. In DNA, the CDR3 is TGTGCCATCAGTGAGGGATCAGGGGTCCGAGGCACCGGGGAGCTGTTTTTT. Translated: CAISEGSGVRGTGELFF.